The next 29 T cell receptor beta chains were all read from a single sample in a study of T cell responses to AZD1222 COVID-19 vaccine. Assay used: immunoSEQ multiplex PCR; TCRdb lists only in-frame clones, some missing. The table has 140,000 to 150,000 clones, approximately 90% seen once. The specimen comprised peripheral blood, sampled on day 0 of AZD1222 vaccination. Source of these receptors: an adult in good health.

The V gene is TRBV5-7, the J gene TRBJ2-7, with D possibly being TRBD1 (5 bases). TRBV5-7 is labeled an ORF, and its function is uncertain. Trimming stripped 4 bases from V and 2 bases from J, with 10 bases between. The CDR3 is 13 amino acids. The CDR3, as DNA: TGTGCCAGCAGCCCTGACAGAGCCTACGAGCAGTACTTC. This encodes CASSPDRAYEQYF.

This chain connects TRBV5-4 to TRBJ2-4; 15 bases map to TRBD2. V trimming: 3 bases; J trimming: 3 bases; junction bases outside the gene matches: 4. Germline V gene lookup returns CDR1 SGHNT and CDR2 YYREEE (reference sequence). This CDR3 has 17 amino acids. The CDR3 protein is CASSWTSGRAGKNIQYF. The CDR3 DNA reads as TGTGCCAGCAGCTGGACTAGCGGGAGGGCCGGCAAAAACATTCAGTACTTC.

The rearrangement uses TRBV20-1 and TRBJ1-1, with no clear D. Trimming shortened V by 5 bases and J by 8 bases, and 12 bases separated the two germline ends. This CDR3 has 11 residues. Germline V lookup: CDR1 DFQATT, CDR2 SNEGSKA (reference sequence). This chain's CDR3 is CSAPREAEAFF. In DNA form, the CDR3 reads TGCAGTGCTCCTAGGGAGGCCGAAGCTTTCTTT.

The CDR3 bases are TGTGCCAGCAGCTTAGGCGTGAGACAGGGATATTCACCCCTCCACTTT. Encoded protein: CASSLGVRQGYSPLHF. The chain is built from TRBV7-8 and TRBJ1-6; 7 nucleotides line up with TRBD1. The CDR3 has 16 residues. V lost 1 base and J lost 8; bases outside the gene matches: 8. From germline, CDR1 is SGHVS and CDR2 FQNEAQ.

V usage is TRBV4-2 and J usage is TRBJ2-5; no clear D. Trimming pared 4 bases from V and 4 bases from J, leaving 19 bases between. The CDR3 covers 16 residues. CDR1 and CDR2 from the germline V gene are LGHNA and YNFKEQ. In DNA form, the CDR3 reads TGTGCCAGCAGCCCCAGCCTTGGAGCCTCCAGAGAGACCCAGTACTTC. Protein sequence: CASSPSLGASRETQYF.

This clone was seen a single time. The chain combines TRBV11-1 with TRBJ2-3; D unresolved. The V and J ends lost 3 bases and 1 base respectively, with 5 bases between them. Germline V CDR1 and CDR2: SGHAT, FQDESV (reference sequence). This CDR3 spans 13 amino acids. DNA of the CDR3: TGTGCCAGCAGCTTCGCGCGCACAGATACGCAGTATTTT. Its protein product is CASSFARTDTQYF. The full variable domain, rest sourced from reference TRBV11-1 and TRBJ2-3, is EAEVAQSPRYKITEKSQAVAFWCDPISGHATLYWYRQILGQGPELLVQFQDESVVDDSQLPKDRFSAERLKGVDSTLKIQPAELGDSAMYLCASSFARTDTQYFGPGTRLTVL.

The chain recombines TRBV7-9 with TRBJ1-1; the match to TRBD1 covers 7 bases. This CDR3 is 14 amino acids long. Germline CDR1 is SEHNR and CDR2 is FQNEAQ (reference sequence). The ends lost 5 bases at V and 4 bases at J; junction bases unmatched: 7. The chain's CDR3 is CASSPRGGVTEAFF. The CDR3 coding sequence is TGTGCCAGCAGCCCCAGGGGGGGGGTCACTGAAGCTTTCTTT. Supplemented by reference TRBV7-9 and TRBJ1-1, the full variable domain reads DTGVSQNPRHKITKRGQNVTFRCDPISEHNRLYWYRQTLGQGPEFLTYFQNEAQLEKSRLLSDRFSAERPKGSFSTLEIQRTEQGDSAMYLCASSPRGGVTEAFFGQGTRLTVV.

V is TRBV4-1 and J is TRBJ2-5; D not certain. CDR3 length equals 14 residues. Looked up from germline, CDR1 is MGHRA and CDR2 is YSYEKL. V gave up 3 bases and J gave up 1 base, with 9 bases separating them. The chain's CDR3 is CASSHNAAQETQYF. The DNA for the CDR3 is TGCGCCAGCAGCCATAACGCGGCCCAAGAGACCCAGTACTTC.

The chain is built from TRBV5-5 and TRBJ1-4; TRBD1 matches 7 bases. The germline CDR1 and CDR2 sequences are SGHKS and YYEKEE (reference sequence). The V gene end was trimmed by 5 bases and the J gene end by 7 bases; junction bases not matched to a gene: 5. This CDR3 is built from 13 residues. The CDR3 DNA reads TGTGCCAGCAGAAGACAGGGCGGTGAAAAACTGTTTTTT. As protein: CASRRQGGEKLFF.

The chain employs TRBV28 and TRBJ1-2; D possibly corresponds to TRBD1 (5 bases). Germline V gene data show CDR1 as MDHEN and CDR2 as SYDVKM. This CDR3 comprises 13 residues. V was pared by 3 bases and J by 7 bases, with 12 bases between. The CDR3 protein is CASSFSQGSGYTF. DNA for the CDR3: TGTGCCAGCAGTTTTTCTCAGGGTTCTGGCTACACCTTC.

The rearrangement links TRBV9 to TRBJ2-1; D is unresolved. CDR1 SGDLS and CDR2 YYNGEE come from the germline V gene. The length of the CDR3 is 13 residues. Trimming took off 5 bases at V and 5 bases at J, with 11 bases between the two ends. The CDR3 reads CASRPTGHNEQFF. The CDR3 DNA reads TGTGCCAGCAGGCCTACTGGGCACAATGAGCAGTTCTTC.

V usage is TRBV4-3 and J usage is TRBJ1-2; D is undetermined. This CDR3 region has 14 residues. Trimming cost V 1 base and J 1 base, with 7 bases left between them. Germline V gene sequence: CDR1 LGHNA, CDR2 YSLEER. The CDR3 is CASSQGGVNYGYTF. Written as DNA, the CDR3 is TGCGCCAGCAGCCAAGGGGGAGTTAACTATGGCTACACCTTC.

This chain joins TRBV29-1 and TRBJ2-7; possibly TRBD2 for D (6 bases). V gave up 0 bases and J gave up 2 bases, with 17 bases separating them. CDR3 length: 16 amino acids. The germline V gene has CDR1 SQVTM and CDR2 ANQGSEA. For the CDR3, the DNA is TGCAGCGTTGAAGATTGGGAGGCCCAATCTCCCTACGAGCAGTACTTC. Residues: CSVEDWEAQSPYEQYF.

This clone appeared a few times. V usage is TRBV7-2 and J usage is TRBJ2-2; 7 bases map to TRBD2. The CDR3 is 16 amino acids. CDR1 is SGHTA, CDR2 FQGNSA, per germline. Trimming took 7 bases from V and 4 from J; bases not matched to a gene: 12. The CDR3 coding sequence is TGTGCCAGCACCGAGAGTACGGGACTATTCACCGGGGAGCTGTTTTTT. Amino acid sequence: CASTESTGLFTGELFF.

The chain links TRBV15 to TRBJ2-7; D gene unclear. There are 15 residues in the CDR3. Germline CDR1 is LNHNV and CDR2 is YYDKDF (reference sequence). V was shortened by 0 bases and J by 6 bases, with 15 bases between the two germline ends. CDR3 sequence reads: CATSRDAPEVGEQYF. The CDR3 DNA follows: TGTGCCACCAGCAGAGATGCCCCCGAGGTAGGCGAGCAGTACTTC. Based on the CDR3 plus reference TRBV15 and TRBJ2-7, the full variable domain is DAMVIQNPRYQVTQFGKPVTLSCSQTLNHNVMYWYQQKSSQAPKLLFHYYDKDFNNEADTPDNFQSRRPNTSFCFLDIRSPGLGDTAMYLCATSRDAPEVGEQYFGPGTRLTVT.

V is TRBV7-3 and J is TRBJ2-6; D unclear. CDR3 length equals 14 residues. Trimming removed 2 bases from V and 0 bases from J, with 2 bases in between. Germline values: CDR1 SGHTA, CDR2 FQGTGA. CDR3: CASSLGSGANVLTF. The CDR3 nucleotides read TGTGCCAGCAGCTTAGGCTCTGGGGCCAACGTCCTGACTTTC.

The CDR3 is CASSFGTSGNTIYF. The CDR3 bases are TGTGCCAGCTCATTCGGGACATCTGGAAACACCATATATTTT. The rearrangement links TRBV18 to TRBJ1-3; D may be TRBD1 (6 bases). Germline CDR1 is KGHSH and CDR2 is LQKENI. CDR3 size: 14 residues. Trimming took 5 bases from V and 1 from J, leaving 9 bases between them.

This sequence joins TRBV19 and TRBJ1-2; possibly TRBD1 for D (5 bases). The CDR3 contains 16 residues. The V end was cut by 3 bases, the J end by 0 bases, with 14 bases between. CDR1 is LNHDA, CDR2 SQIVND, per germline (reference sequence). In DNA, the CDR3 is TGTGCCAGTAGTATCCGACAGCAACGAGCTAACTATGGCTACACCTTC. It encodes CASSIRQQRANYGYTF.

The V gene is TRBV12-3 or TRBV12-4, the J gene TRBJ2-1; D gene unclear. V was cut by 1 base and J by 12 bases, with 7 bases left in between. The CDR3 has 11 amino acids. The CDR3 DNA reads TGTGCCAGCAGTTTAGGAGAGGCGCAGTTCTTC. It translates to CASSLGEAQFF.

Concerning this clone: Other DNA sequences in the same sample also yield this CDR3. This rearrangement joins TRBV19 to TRBJ2-7; no definite D call. The CDR3 is made up of 11 amino acids. The V end was cut by 3 bases, the J end by 4 bases, with 4 bases between. Germline V gene lookup returns CDR1 LNHDA and CDR2 SQIVND (reference sequence). The CDR3 sequence is CASSIGYEQYF. CDR3 nucleotides: TGTGCCAGTAGTATTGGATACGAGCAGTACTTC.

V gene TRBV5-1 combines with J gene TRBJ2-2; tentatively, D is TRBD1 (6 bases). Germline V gene lookup returns CDR1 SGHRS and CDR2 YFSETQ. The CDR3 contains 15 residues. V was shortened by 0 bases and J by 4 bases, with 10 bases between the two germline ends. In DNA form, the CDR3 reads TGCGCCAGCAGCTTGGGACAGGCGGCCACCGGGGAGCTGTTTTTT. Translating gives CASSLGQAATGELFF.

This chain connects TRBV24-1 to TRBJ2-3; 10 nucleotides align to TRBD1. Germline V lookup: CDR1 KGHDR, CDR2 SFDVKD. This CDR3 region has 13 residues. The trim removed 7 bases at V and 8 bases at J, leaving 5 bases unmatched. CDR3 amino acids: CATSSTGGSTQYF. The CDR3 DNA is TGTGCCACCAGCTCGACAGGGGGCAGTACGCAGTATTTT.

The V call is TRBV4-1, the J call TRBJ2-1; 7 positions agree with TRBD1. CDR1 and CDR2 (germline): MGHRA, YSYEKL. The CDR3 contains 17 residues. With V trimmed by 0 bases and J by 6 bases, 11 bases remained unmatched. The CDR3 here is CASSQEDRVIHSNEQFF. The CDR3 DNA reads as TGCGCCAGCAGCCAAGAAGACAGGGTAATTCACAGCAATGAGCAGTTCTTC.

The rearrangement links TRBV7-2 to TRBJ2-7, with D possibly matching TRBD2 (6 bases). Trimming stripped 6 bases from V and 3 bases from J, with 6 bases between. The CDR3 covers 11 residues. Germline CDR1 and CDR2: SGHTA and FQGNSA. The CDR3 loop is CASRGGYEQYF. For the CDR3, the DNA is TGTGCCAGCAGGGGAGGCTACGAGCAGTACTTC. The complete variable domain, with remaining parts taken from reference TRBV7-2 and TRBJ2-7, reads GAGVSQSPSNKVTEKGKDVELRCDPISGHTALYWYRQSLGQGLEFLIYFQGNSAPDKSGLPSDRFSAERTGGSVSTLTIQRTQQEDSAVYLCASRGGYEQYFGPGTRLTVT.

The chain carries TRBV2 and TRBJ2-2, with 10 nucleotides matching TRBD1. This CDR3 is built from 16 residues. Germline CDR1 and CDR2: SNHLY and FYNNEI. V lost 3 bases, J lost 7 bases, and 8 bases stayed unmatched. The CDR3 DNA sequence: TGTGCCAGCAGTGACCGGGACAGGGGAGTTATCGGGGAGCTGTTTTTT. Its protein product is CASSDRDRGVIGELFF.

The J gene is TRBJ2-1, the V gene TRBV5-8, with TRBD1 identical over 11 bases. The trim removed 2 bases at V and 5 bases at J, leaving 3 bases unmatched. The germline V gene encodes CDR1 SGHTS and CDR2 YDEGEE. This CDR3 spans 15 amino acids. The CDR3 here is CASSLGDRGDNEQFF. The CDR3 DNA reads as TGTGCCAGCAGCTTAGGGGACAGGGGGGACAATGAGCAGTTCTTC.

The chain joins TRBV7-2 to TRBJ2-7; D not certain. Trimming took off 0 bases at V and 3 bases at J, with 12 bases between the two ends. This CDR3 is built from 15 residues. Germline values: CDR1 SGHTA, CDR2 FQGNSA. CDR3 in amino acids: CASSLAAAGYYEQYF. Written as DNA, the CDR3 is TGTGCCAGCAGCTTAGCGGCGGCCGGATACTACGAGCAGTACTTC.

The rearrangement uses TRBV3-1 (or the pseudogene TRBV3-2) and TRBJ1-4; D may be TRBD1 (5 bases). The germline CDR1 and CDR2 sequences are LGHDT and YNNKEL (reference sequence). The CDR3 extends over 12 amino acids. V was cut by 2 bases and J by 7 bases, with 5 bases left in between. In DNA form, the CDR3 reads TGTGCCAGCAGCCAAAGGGGTGAAAAACTGTTTTTT. It is translated as CASSQRGEKLFF.

The chain joins TRBV27 to TRBJ2-1; TRBD2 agrees at 9 bases. Germline CDR1 and CDR2: MNHEY and SMNVEV (reference sequence). J gave up 2 bases and V 3 bases, and 5 bases lay outside the gene matches. CDR3 length: 16 residues. The CDR3 sequence is CASSFLAGSPYNEQFF. The CDR3 bases are TGTGCCAGCAGTTTCCTAGCGGGATCACCCTACAATGAGCAGTTCTTC.